The 15 T cell receptor beta chains reported below all come from one sample, sequenced in a study of shared clonotypes between healthy human individuals. Data came from immunoSEQ multiplex PCR; TCRdb stores just in-frame clones and leaves some out. The data contain about 690,000 clones, about nine tenths of them seen just once; the ten biggest clones take up roughly 36%. The sequenced sample was memory CD8+ T cells from PBMCs. The sample's subset: CD45RO+ cells pooled with CCR7-negative TemRA cells. These receptor sequences come from a man younger than 35 in good health. Some clones in this sample may be carry-over from other donors' samples.

Notes on this clone: This CDR3 is missing its conserved last phenylalanine or tryptophan, likely due to a read error. The limits of the CDR3 on the DNA are not certain, so only TCRdb's listed CDR3 is given. This chain uses TRBV5-1 with TRBJ2-7; TRBD1 is the table's D call and was not checked against the DNA. From its first to its last residue, the CDR3 has 10 amino acids. Looked up from germline, CDR1 is SGHRS and CDR2 is YFSETQ. The CDR3 reads CASSLVGTRL.

This chain uses TRBV10-3 with TRBJ2-1; 8 nucleotides align to TRBD2. CDR1 is ENHRY and CDR2 is SYGVKD in the germline V gene. CDR3 length equals 15 residues. The V gene end was trimmed by 4 bases and the J gene end by 3 bases; junction bases not matched to a gene: 5. The CDR3 loop is CAISGAGVDYNEQFF. CDR3 nucleotide sequence: TGTGCCATCAGTGGAGCGGGAGTCGACTACAATGAGCAGTTCTTC.

V usage is TRBV5-4 and J usage is TRBJ2-1; TRBD2 matches 8 bases. The J segment lost 8 bases and the V segment lost 4 bases, leaving 2 bases of the junction unmatched. There are 12 residues in the CDR3. Germline CDR1 and CDR2: SGHNT and YYREEE (reference sequence). Here the CDR3 reads CASSTLADEQFF. CDR3 bases: TGTGCCAGCAGCACACTAGCGGATGAGCAGTTCTTC.

The CDR3 spells CASRAAGETNEKLFF. Here the CDR3 DNA reads TGTGCCAGCAGGGCCGCGGGAGAGACTAATGAAAAACTGTTTTTT. The rearrangement joins TRBV7-9 to TRBJ1-4, with D unresolved. V was shortened by 6 bases and J by 2 bases, with 13 bases between the two germline ends. CDR3 size: 15 residues. CDR1 and CDR2 from the germline V gene are SEHNR and FQNEAQ (reference sequence).

The chain links TRBV27 to TRBJ2-1; D possibly corresponds to TRBD2 (6 bases). V gave up 2 bases and J gave up 8 bases, with 13 bases separating them. The length of the CDR3 is 14 residues. The germline gives CDR1 MNHEY, CDR2 SMNVEV (reference sequence). The CDR3 nucleotides read TGTGCCAGCAGTTTAAGTATCGGGAGCGATGAGCAGTTCTTC. Translated, it gives CASSLSIGSDEQFF.

The genes are TRBV2 and TRBJ2-7; TRBD2 agrees at 7 bases. The CDR3 length is 13 residues. Germline V CDR1 and CDR2: SNHLY, FYNNEI. The junction had 8 bases not matched to a gene; V was cut back by 5 bases and J by 7 bases. This CDR3 reads CASSPDGGSEQYF. The CDR3 DNA sequence: TGTGCCAGCAGTCCGGACGGGGGGAGTGAGCAGTACTTC.

This clone occurred once. The gene calls are TRBV27 and TRBJ1-1; 9 bases line up with TRBD1. V lost 6 bases to trimming and J lost 4 bases; unmatched junction nucleotides: 6. Germline V gene lookup returns CDR1 MNHEY and CDR2 SMNVEV (reference sequence). The CDR3 has 14 amino acids. The CDR3 coding sequence is TGTGCCAGCAGCTGGAACAGGGGGCCCACTGAAGCTTTCTTT. This codes for CASSWNRGPTEAFF.

Of note for this clone: With a much larger clone just one base away, this may be a read error. Other DNA variants within this sample encode the same CDR3. This chain connects TRBV7-9 to TRBJ2-7; D unclear. CDR1 SEHNR and CDR2 FQNEAQ come from the germline V gene (reference sequence). V was cut by 3 bases and J by 0 bases, with 3 bases left in between. The CDR3 totals 12 residues. The CDR3 DNA is TGTGCCAGCAGCTTGTCCTCCTACGAGCAGTACTTC. This codes for CASSLSSYEQYF.

The rearrangement links TRBV6-5 to TRBJ2-7; D is unclear. Germline V CDR1 and CDR2: MNHEY, SVGAGI. V was pared by 4 bases and J by 3 bases, with 13 bases between. This CDR3 is built from 14 residues. The chain's CDR3 is CASSSSPENYEQYF. DNA of the CDR3: TGTGCCAGCAGTTCCTCTCCGGAGAACTACGAGCAGTACTTC.

This chain joins TRBV7-8 and TRBJ1-2, with D perhaps TRBD1 (5 bases). Germline CDR1 and CDR2: SGHVS and FQNEAQ. CDR3 length: 15 residues. V lost 1 base to trimming and J lost 2 bases, with 11 bases between them. The CDR3 sequence is CASSLGGRDNYGYTF. The CDR3 coding sequence is TGTGCCAGCAGCTTAGGGGGTCGGGACAACTATGGCTACACCTTC.

The chain has TRBV7-9 and TRBJ1-1; weak D call: TRBD1 (6 bases). V was pared by 6 bases and J by 1 base, with 9 bases between. The germline V gene has CDR1 SEHNR and CDR2 FQNEAQ (reference sequence). The length of the CDR3 is 13 residues. The CDR3 DNA reads as TGTGCCAGCAGACTGGACAGGAACACTGAAGCTTTCTTT. This sequence encodes CASRLDRNTEAFF.

The V call is TRBV19, the J call TRBJ1-5, with D unclear. The CDR3 runs 13 residues. The V end was cut by 6 bases, the J end by 1 base, with 7 bases between. Germline V gives CDR1 LNHDA, CDR2 SQIVND (reference sequence). The CDR3 region is CASSDWSNQPQHF. In DNA, the CDR3 is TGTGCCAGTAGCGACTGGAGCAATCAGCCCCAGCATTTT.

The genes are TRBV5-4 and TRBJ2-1; 7 nucleotides match TRBD2. The CDR3 is 14 amino acids. CDR1 SGHNT and CDR2 YYREEE come from the germline V gene (reference sequence). With 4 bases clipped from V and 6 bases from J, the junction kept 7 bases outside the gene matches. CDR3 nucleotides: TGTGCCAGCAGCGACAACTGGGGGGGCAATGAGCAGTTCTTC. It specifies CASSDNWGGNEQFF.

This clone occurred once. J is TRBJ2-5 and V is TRBV5-8; 8 bases match TRBD1. Germline V CDR1 and CDR2: SGHTS, YDEGEE. Trimming at V came to 5 bases and at J to 5 bases, leaving 14 bases not matched to a gene. The length of the CDR3 is 16 residues. CDR3 sequence: CASSHDRGPAWETQYF. The CDR3 bases are TGTGCCAGCAGTCATGACAGGGGCCCCGCCTGGGAGACCCAGTACTTC. The complete variable domain, with remaining parts taken from reference TRBV5-8 and TRBJ2-5, reads EAGVTQSPTHLIKTRGQQATLRCSPISGHTSVYWYQQALGLGLQFLLWYDEGEERNRGNFPPRFSGRQFPNYSSELNVNALELEDSALYLCASSHDRGPAWETQYFGPGTRLLVL.

Worth noting for this clone: Other DNA sequences of this sample code for an identical CDR3. The gene calls are TRBV27 and TRBJ2-7, with D perhaps matching TRBD1 (6 bases). The CDR3 is 13 residues long. The V end was cut by 3 bases, the J end by 2 bases, with 8 bases between. CDR1 is MNHEY and CDR2 is SMNVEV in the germline V gene (reference sequence). The CDR3 reads CASSLGTTYEQYF. In DNA form, the CDR3 reads TGTGCCAGCAGTTTGGGGACAACCTACGAGCAGTACTTC.